The present TCR beta chain was sequenced within a study of tissue T cells after allogeneic stem cell transplantation. The overall study: Steroid-refractory graft-versus-host disease after allogeneic hematopoietic cell transplant qualified adults for prospective research-autopsy enrollment.

This clone was seen more than once but under ten times. Its target is not known. V dropped 1 base and J dropped 7; count of bases not matched to a gene: 6. From germline, CDR1 is LGHDT and CDR2 YNNKEL (reference sequence). The CDR3 loop spans 15 amino acids. The method was immunoSEQ multiplex PCR; TCRdb's version includes in-frame clones alone and lacks a portion of them. The sample includes tens of thousands of clones, 92% of them seen just once. General study results and limits: In patients and mice, blood and spleen missed much of tissue repertoire. The patient cohort was small and clinically heterogeneous, with limited sampling depth. Anatomically similar tissues had similar TCR repertoires within each patient.

This TCR derives from a woman between 35 and 75 years old who later had graft-versus-host disease after an allogeneic stem cell transplant. This chain uses TRBV3-1 (or the pseudogene TRBV3-2) with TRBJ1-3; the match to TRBD1 covers 8 bases. The starting material was blood, obtained before transplantation. The CDR3 DNA sequence: TGTGCCAGCAGCCAAGGAACAGGGGGTACGAACACCATATATTTT. Amino acid sequence: CASSQGTGGTNTIYF.